A single TCR beta chain is shown here with its context. Its antigen remains unidentified. It has no much larger one-base neighbor in the sample; base qualities were not kept. Library generation was performed with the immunoSEQ multiplex PCR assay. As for how the authors treated the data: A statistical classification framework was built for diagnosing cytomegalovirus status from the catalog of TCR beta chain sequences. Held by TCRdb, this immuneACCESS table contains in-frame sequences only and omits some clones. Under half of the omission traces to an unresolved V gene where checked; the cause of the rest is unknown. D and trimming come from the DNA, and the V and J calls and clone size come from that table. The sample profile shows 250,000 to 350,000 clones; about nine tenths of them were found once. Over 1% of the sample rests with the top ten. The donors were included in the validation cohort of approximately 120 subjects, a group kept apart from the roughly 690-subject first cohort.

The record originates from a study of cytomegalovirus exposure and HLA in healthy donors (dated by TCRdb to about 2017). Turning to the overall study: A later analysis indicated that the 95 to 150 validation repertoires were generated on the platform also employed for the roughly 730 repertoires of the first cohort. Besides the first cohort of around 670 subjects, a separate validation cohort made up of 95 to 150 different subjects was used. The study was designed to test whether signatures of past pathogen exposure could be identified by cataloging public T cell receptors. To predict cytomegalovirus infection status, the study brought together high-throughput TCR immunosequencing, statistical association of individual TCRs with disease status, and machine learning. The study at large found these results: Subsequent analysis determined that TCRs grouped into clusters in the first cohort also showed a tendency toward co-occurrence across the approximately 120 validation repertoires, and approximately 94% of cluster scores exceeded 0. The authors suggested that the approach could potentially be extended to other disease states and immunological phenotypes. A few of the identified cytomegalovirus-associated TCR beta chains were confirmed in vitro to be specific for cytomegalovirus antigens. While some public TCRs were present in many individuals, most TCR sequences turned up only very rarely across donors. A later analysis lacked HLA typing for the validation cohort, so it scored co-occurrence in that cohort across all 120 or so repertoires. In both the original and validation cohorts, the classifier was reported to diagnose cytomegalovirus status with high specificity and sensitivity. The study listed 150 to 200 TCR beta chains as associated with cytomegalovirus.

Trimming accounts for 2 bases at V and 4 bases at J, while the number of junction bases matched to no gene is 7. Taken from cysteine to phenylalanine, the CDR3 has 15 residues. CDR3 DNA only is kept here, 45 bases in frame from base 1. For CDR1 and CDR2, the germline V gene lists MDHEN and SYDVKM. Specimen: PBMCs. This receptor was obtained from a woman in her thirties in good health and CMV-seropositive. The chain joins TRBV28 to TRBJ2-7, with 8 junctional bases fitting TRBD1. This receptor carries the CDR3 CASSLVARGQYEQYF. The DNA sequence reads TGTGCCAGCAGTTTAGTTGCCAGGGGGCAATACGAGCAGTACTTC.